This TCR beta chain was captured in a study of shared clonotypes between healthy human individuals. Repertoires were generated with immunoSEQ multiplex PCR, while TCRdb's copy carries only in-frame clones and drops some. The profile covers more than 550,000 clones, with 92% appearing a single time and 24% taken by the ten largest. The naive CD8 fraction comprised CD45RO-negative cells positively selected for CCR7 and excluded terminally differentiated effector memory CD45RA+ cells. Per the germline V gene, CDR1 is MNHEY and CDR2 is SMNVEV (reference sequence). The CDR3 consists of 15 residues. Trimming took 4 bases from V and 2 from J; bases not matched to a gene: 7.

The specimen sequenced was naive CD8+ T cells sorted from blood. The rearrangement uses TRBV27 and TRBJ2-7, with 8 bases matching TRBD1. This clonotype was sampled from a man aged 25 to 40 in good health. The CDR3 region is CASSSPAGQAYEQYF. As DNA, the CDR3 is TGTGCCAGCAGTTCCCCCGCGGGACAGGCCTACGAGCAGTACTTC.